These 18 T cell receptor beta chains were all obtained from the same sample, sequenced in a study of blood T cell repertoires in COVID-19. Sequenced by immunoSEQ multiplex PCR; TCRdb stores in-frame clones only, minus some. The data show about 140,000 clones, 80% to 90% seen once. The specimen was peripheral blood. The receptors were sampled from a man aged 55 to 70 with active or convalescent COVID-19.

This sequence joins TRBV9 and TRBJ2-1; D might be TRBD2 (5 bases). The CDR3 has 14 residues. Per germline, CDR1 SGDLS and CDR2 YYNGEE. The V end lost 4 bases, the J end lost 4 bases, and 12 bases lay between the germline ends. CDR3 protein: CASSLRRDYNEQFF. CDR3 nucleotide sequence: TGTGCCAGCAGCCTCCGACGGGATTACAATGAGCAGTTCTTC.

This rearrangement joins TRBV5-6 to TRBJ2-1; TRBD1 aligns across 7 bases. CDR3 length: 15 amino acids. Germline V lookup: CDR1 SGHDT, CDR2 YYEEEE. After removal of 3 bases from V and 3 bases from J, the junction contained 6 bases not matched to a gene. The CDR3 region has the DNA TGTGCCAGCAGCTACTCGGGACAGAGCTACAATGAGCAGTTCTTC. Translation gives CASSYSGQSYNEQFF.

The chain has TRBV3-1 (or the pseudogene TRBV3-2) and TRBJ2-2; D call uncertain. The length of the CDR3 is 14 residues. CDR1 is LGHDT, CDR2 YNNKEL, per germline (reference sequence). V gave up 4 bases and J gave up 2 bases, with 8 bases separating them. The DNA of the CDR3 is TGTGCCAGCAGCCTCACACCTAACACCGGGGAGCTGTTTTTT. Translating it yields CASSLTPNTGELFF.

The CDR3 reads CASGGLAGVTDTQYF. Here the CDR3 DNA reads TGTGCCAGCGGCGGCCTAGCGGGGGTCACAGATACGCAGTATTTT. The chain joins TRBV2 to TRBJ2-3, with TRBD2 identical over 10 bases. Germline CDR1 SNHLY, CDR2 FYNNEI. Losses at the gene ends were 8 bases for V and 2 bases for J; bases not matched to a gene: 7. This CDR3 is 15 amino acids long.

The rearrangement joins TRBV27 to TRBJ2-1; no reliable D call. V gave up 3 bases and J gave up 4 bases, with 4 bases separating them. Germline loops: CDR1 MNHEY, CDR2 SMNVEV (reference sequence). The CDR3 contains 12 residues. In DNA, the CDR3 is TGTGCCAGCAGTTTCCTATACAATGAGCAGTTCTTC. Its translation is CASSFLYNEQFF.

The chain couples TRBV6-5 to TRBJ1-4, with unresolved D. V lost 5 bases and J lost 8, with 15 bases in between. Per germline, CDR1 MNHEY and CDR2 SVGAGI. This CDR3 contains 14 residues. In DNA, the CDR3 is TGTGCCAGCAGTCCGTCGGGAGGCGCCGAAAAACTGTTTTTT. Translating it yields CASSPSGGAEKLFF.

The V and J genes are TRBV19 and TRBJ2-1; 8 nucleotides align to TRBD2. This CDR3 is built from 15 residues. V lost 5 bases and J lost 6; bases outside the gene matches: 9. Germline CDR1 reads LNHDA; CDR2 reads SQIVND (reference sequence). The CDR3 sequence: CASSALTGGGNEQFF. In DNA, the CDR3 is TGTGCCAGTAGTGCCCTGACGGGAGGGGGCAATGAGCAGTTCTTC.

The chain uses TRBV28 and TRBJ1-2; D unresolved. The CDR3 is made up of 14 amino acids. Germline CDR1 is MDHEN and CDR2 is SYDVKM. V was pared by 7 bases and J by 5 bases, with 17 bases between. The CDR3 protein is CASKLGPQNYGYTF. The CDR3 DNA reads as TGTGCCAGCAAACTTGGGCCCCAGAATTATGGCTACACCTTC.

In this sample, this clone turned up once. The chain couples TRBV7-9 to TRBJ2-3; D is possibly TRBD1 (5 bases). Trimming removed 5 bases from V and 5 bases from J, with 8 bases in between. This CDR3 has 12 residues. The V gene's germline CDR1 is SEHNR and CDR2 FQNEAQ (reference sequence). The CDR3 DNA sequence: TGTGCCAGCAGCCCGCAGGGAGATACGCAGTATTTT. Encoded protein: CASSPQGDTQYF.

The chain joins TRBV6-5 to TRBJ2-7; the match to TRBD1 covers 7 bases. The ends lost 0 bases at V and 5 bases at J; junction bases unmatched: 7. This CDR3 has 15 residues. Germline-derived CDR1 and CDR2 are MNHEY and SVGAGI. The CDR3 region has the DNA TGTGCCAGCAGTTACTCGAACAGGGGTTTGAACGAGCAGTACTTC. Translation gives CASSYSNRGLNEQYF.

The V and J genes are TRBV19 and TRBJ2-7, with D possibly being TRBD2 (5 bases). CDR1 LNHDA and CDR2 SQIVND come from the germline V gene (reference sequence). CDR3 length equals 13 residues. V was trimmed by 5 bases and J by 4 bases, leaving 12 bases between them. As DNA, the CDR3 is TGTGCCAGTAGTTCCGCTAGCCGATACGAGCAGTACTTC. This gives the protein CASSSASRYEQYF.

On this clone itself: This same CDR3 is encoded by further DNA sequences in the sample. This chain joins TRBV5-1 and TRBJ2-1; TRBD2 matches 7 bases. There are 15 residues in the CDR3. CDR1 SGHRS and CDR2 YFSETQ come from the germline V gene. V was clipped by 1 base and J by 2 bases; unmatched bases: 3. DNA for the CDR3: TGCGCCAGCAGCTTGTTAGCGGGTCCCTACAATGAGCAGTTCTTC. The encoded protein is CASSLLAGPYNEQFF.

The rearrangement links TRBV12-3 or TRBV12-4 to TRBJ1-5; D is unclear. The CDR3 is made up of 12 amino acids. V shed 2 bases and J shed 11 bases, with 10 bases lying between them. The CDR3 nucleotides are TGTGCCAGCAGTTTATACGGGGAGGCCCAGCATTTT. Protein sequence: CASSLYGEAQHF.

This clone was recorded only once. For the CDR3, the DNA is TGTGCCAGCAGTGGAGGCGGGGTTGAAGCTTTCTTT. Translated, it gives CASSGGGVEAFF. The genes are TRBV28 and TRBJ1-1; no firm D call. The V end lost 5 bases, the J end lost 7 bases, and 11 bases lay between the germline ends. The CDR3 loop spans 12 amino acids. Germline V lookup: CDR1 MDHEN, CDR2 SYDVKM.

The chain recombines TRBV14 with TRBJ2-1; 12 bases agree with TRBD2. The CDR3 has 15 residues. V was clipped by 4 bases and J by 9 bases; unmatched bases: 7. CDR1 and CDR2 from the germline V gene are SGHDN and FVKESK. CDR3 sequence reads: CASSPRLAGVGEQFF. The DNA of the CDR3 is TGTGCCAGCAGCCCCAGACTAGCGGGAGTGGGTGAGCAGTTCTTC.

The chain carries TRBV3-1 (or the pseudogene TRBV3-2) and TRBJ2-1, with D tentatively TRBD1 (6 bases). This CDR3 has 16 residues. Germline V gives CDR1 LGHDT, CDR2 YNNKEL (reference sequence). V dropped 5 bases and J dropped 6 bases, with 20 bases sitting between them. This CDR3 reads CASSKFGTRRTNEQFF. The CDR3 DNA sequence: TGTGCCAGCAGCAAGTTCGGGACAAGGAGGACCAATGAGCAGTTCTTC.

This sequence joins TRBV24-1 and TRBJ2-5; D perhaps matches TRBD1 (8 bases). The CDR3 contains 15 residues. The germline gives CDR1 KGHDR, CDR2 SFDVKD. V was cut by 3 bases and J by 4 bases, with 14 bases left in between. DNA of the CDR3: TGTGCCACCAGTGATACAGGGGGGGGGAGAGAGACCCAGTACTTC. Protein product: CATSDTGGGRETQYF.

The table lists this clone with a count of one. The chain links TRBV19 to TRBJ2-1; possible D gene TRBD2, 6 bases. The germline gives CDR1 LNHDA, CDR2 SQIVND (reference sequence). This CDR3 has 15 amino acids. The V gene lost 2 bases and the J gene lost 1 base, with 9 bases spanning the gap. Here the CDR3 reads CASSIWDLSYNEQFF. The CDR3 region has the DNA TGTGCCAGTAGTATATGGGACTTATCCTACAATGAGCAGTTCTTC.